This entry lists 22 T cell receptor beta chains sequenced from one sample in a study of blood T cell repertoires in COVID-19 (TCRdb year 2020). The library was generated by the immunoSEQ multiplex PCR assay. TCRdb took over this immuneACCESS table, retaining in-frame rearrangements with V and J assigned. Such tables are incomplete; in checked studies, under half of the missing clones stem from an unresolved V gene, and the remainder is unexplained. The sample includes 100,000 to 150,000 clones, with over 75% observed a single time. The ten most abundant clones make up 17% of the sample. Sequencing input: peripheral blood. The receptors shown here come from a man between 25 and 39 years old with COVID-19, enrolled during active disease.

In this sample, this clone turned up once. J is TRBJ1-2 and V is TRBV6-2 or TRBV6-3; a weak D match, TRBD1 (5 bases). V was trimmed by 2 bases and J by 8 bases, leaving 9 bases between them. This CDR3 contains 12 residues. Looked up from germline, CDR1 is MNHEY and CDR2 is SVGEGT. The CDR3 DNA is TGTGCCAGCAGTTACCAGGGTTACGGCTACACCTTC. Protein sequence: CASSYQGYGYTF.

The chain is built from TRBV7-9 and TRBJ2-1; TRBD2 agrees at 9 bases. The V gene's germline CDR1 is SEHNR and CDR2 FQNEAQ (reference sequence). The junction had 6 bases not matched to a gene; V was cut back by 5 bases and J by 4 bases. The CDR3 extends over 15 amino acids. CDR3 sequence: CASSHSGGGYNEQFF. In DNA, the CDR3 is TGTGCCAGCAGCCATAGCGGGGGCGGATACAATGAGCAGTTCTTC.

This chain joins TRBV5-6 and TRBJ1-3, with D possibly TRBD1 on 5 matching bases. Between the trimmed V and J ends, which lost 0 bases and 5 bases, there was a span of 15 bases. The CDR3 spans 16 residues. CDR1 SGHDT and CDR2 YYEEEE come from the germline V gene. In nucleotides, the CDR3 is TGTGCCAGCAGCTTGGGGAGCGGGGCCGCAAGAAACACCATATATTTT. Encoded protein: CASSLGSGAARNTIYF. Full variable domain (rest looked up from reference TRBV5-6 and TRBJ1-3): DAGVTQSPTHLIKTRGQQVTLRCSPKSGHDTVSWYQQALGQGPQFIFQYYEEEERQRGNFPDRFSGHQFPNYSSELNVNALLLGDSALYLCASSLGSGAARNTIYFGEGSWLTVV.

This clone was recorded at least ten times. This chain joins TRBV30 and TRBJ1-6; a possible D gene is TRBD1 (5 bases). This CDR3 spans 12 amino acids. V was trimmed by 3 bases and J by 8 bases, leaving 8 bases between them. Germline V gene data show CDR1 as GTSNPN and CDR2 as SVGIG (reference sequence). The DNA for the CDR3 is TGTGCCTGGAGGATAGGGGATTCACCCCTCCACTTT. It translates to CAWRIGDSPLHF. Full variable domain (missing parts from reference TRBV30 and TRBJ1-6): SQTIHQWPATLVQPVGSPLSLECTVEGTSNPNLYWYRQAAGRGLQLLFYSVGIGQISSEVPQNLSASRPQDRQFILSSKKLLLSDSGFYLCAWRIGDSPLHFGNGTRLTVT.

This chain's CDR3 is CASTYGGAAYNSPLHF. Here the CDR3 DNA reads TGTGCCAGCACCTACGGTGGGGCAGCTTATAATTCACCCCTCCACTTT. The chain is built from TRBV27 and TRBJ1-6; D might be TRBD1 (5 bases). This CDR3 has 16 amino acids. V was trimmed by 7 bases and J by 4 bases, leaving 17 bases between them. Germline V gene sequence: CDR1 MNHEY, CDR2 SMNVEV (reference sequence).

This chain joins TRBV19 and TRBJ2-7, with 8 nucleotides matching TRBD1. With V trimmed by 9 bases and J by 5 bases, 9 bases remained unmatched. The CDR3 length is 13 residues. Germline lookup yields CDR1 LNHDA and CDR2 SQIVND (reference sequence). CDR3 nucleotides: TGTGCCAGCGACTCAGGGGGCCTGGACGAGCAGTACTTC. Its translation: CASDSGGLDEQYF.

The chain is built from TRBV30 and TRBJ1-3; the D gene is possibly TRBD1 (5 bases). Germline V gene sequence: CDR1 GTSNPN, CDR2 SVGIG (reference sequence). The CDR3 is 14 amino acids. Trimming took 2 bases from V and 9 from J, leaving 17 bases between them. DNA of the CDR3: TGTGCCTGGAGTCAAGCGGGCAGGGAGAGCACCATATATTTT. It yields the protein CAWSQAGRESTIYF.

The V gene is TRBV6-1, the J gene TRBJ1-5; maybe TRBD1 (6 bases). Trimming pared 1 base from V and 6 bases from J, leaving 7 bases between. The CDR3 has 13 amino acids. The V gene's germline CDR1 is MNHNS and CDR2 SASEGT. CDR3 DNA sequence: TGTGCCAGCAGTGAAGACAGGGCTCAGCCCCAGCATTTT. Encoded protein: CASSEDRAQPQHF.

This chain uses TRBV4-1 with TRBJ2-7, with D perhaps TRBD2 (5 bases). V was shortened by 1 base and J by 0 bases, with 7 bases between the two germline ends. The V gene's germline CDR1 is MGHRA and CDR2 YSYEKL. CDR3 size: 14 residues. The CDR3 DNA reads as TGCGCCAGCAGCCAAGGGGCGGGCTCCTACGAGCAGTACTTC. Protein product: CASSQGAGSYEQYF.

This clone was detected once. The chain has TRBV4-1 and TRBJ2-3; possible D gene TRBD1, 6 bases. Trimming stripped 4 bases from V and 2 bases from J, with 10 bases between. Germline CDR1 reads MGHRA; CDR2 reads YSYEKL. The CDR3 covers 14 residues. The CDR3 sequence: CASSLPGATDTQYF. CDR3 sequence (DNA): TGCGCCAGCAGCCTCCCAGGGGCCACAGATACGCAGTATTTT.

The V and J genes are TRBV9 and TRBJ2-5; 7 bases are shared with TRBD1. Germline assignment: CDR1 SGDLS and CDR2 YYNGEE. This CDR3 has 15 residues. V shed 1 base and J 2 bases; nucleotides not matched to a gene: 5. CDR3 nucleotides: TGTGCCAGCAGCGTATCCCTGGACAGGCAAGAGACCCAGTACTTC. Protein product: CASSVSLDRQETQYF.

The CDR3 region is CASSQQGPANEKLFF. The DNA of the CDR3 is TGTGCCAGCAGCCAACAGGGGCCCGCTAATGAAAAACTGTTTTTT. The rearrangement joins TRBV5-5 to TRBJ1-4; 7 positions match TRBD1. Germline values: CDR1 SGHKS, CDR2 YYEKEE (reference sequence). The CDR3 totals 15 residues. V gave up 4 bases and J gave up 3 bases; unmatched junction bases: 6.

In regard to this clone: The same CDR3 arises from other DNA sequences in this sample as well. This chain uses TRBV6-1 with TRBJ1-3; 7 nucleotides agree with TRBD1. CDR1 is MNHNS and CDR2 is SASEGT in the germline V gene. V was clipped by 3 bases and J by 0 bases; unmatched bases: 2. CDR3 length: 15 amino acids. The CDR3 nucleotides are TGTGCCAGCAGTGAGGACAGGAACTCTGGAAACACCATATATTTT. It translates to CASSEDRNSGNTIYF.

This chain links TRBV28 with TRBJ2-7; 9 nucleotides line up with TRBD1. Germline lookup yields CDR1 MDHEN and CDR2 SYDVKM. The J segment lost 4 bases and the V segment lost 5 bases, leaving 9 bases of the junction unmatched. The CDR3 runs to 15 residues. CDR3 protein: CASSTPGQGLYEQYF. The CDR3 DNA sequence: TGTGCCAGCAGTACGCCGGGACAGGGTCTTTACGAGCAGTACTTC.

The sample holds a few counts of this clone. The chain has TRBV9 and TRBJ1-6, with D possibly being TRBD1 (6 bases). The germline CDR1 and CDR2 sequences are SGDLS and YYNGEE. This CDR3 region has 14 residues. The ends were cut back, 3 bases at V and 12 bases at J, with 16 bases in the middle. As DNA, the CDR3 is TGTGCCAGCAGCGCTTTAGGGGGGGAAGAACCCCTCCACTTT. Protein: CASSALGGEEPLHF. Complete variable domain (other parts from reference TRBV9 and TRBJ1-6): DSGVTQTPKHLITATGQRVTLRCSPRSGDLSVYWYQQSLDQGLQFLIQYYNGEERAKGNILERFSAQQFPDLHSELNLSSLELGDSALYFCASSALGGEEPLHFGNGTRLTVT.

V usage is TRBV30 and J usage is TRBJ1-2; possibly TRBD1 for D (6 bases). CDR1 GTSNPN and CDR2 SVGIG come from the germline V gene (reference sequence). The V end lost 6 bases, the J end lost 4 bases, and 12 bases lay between the germline ends. There are 12 residues in the CDR3. The CDR3: CACTGMGYGYTF. For the CDR3, the DNA is TGTGCCTGTACAGGGATGGGCTATGGCTACACCTTC.

V is TRBV28 and J is TRBJ2-5; 8 nucleotides agree with TRBD1. The CDR3 runs 20 residues. V lost 2 bases, J lost 0 bases, and 17 bases stayed unmatched. In germline, CDR1 is MDHEN, CDR2 SYDVKM. CDR3 protein: CASSLNRQGLVPLNQETQYF. In nucleotides, the CDR3 is TGTGCCAGCAGTTTAAACCGACAGGGGCTGGTACCCCTTAACCAAGAGACCCAGTACTTC.

J is TRBJ2-3 and V is TRBV24-1, with TRBD1 matching 8 bases. Germline V gene sequence: CDR1 KGHDR, CDR2 SFDVKD. The junction had 6 bases not matched to a gene; V was cut back by 3 bases and J by 2 bases. This CDR3 region has 16 residues. The chain's CDR3 is CATSDPGTGYTDTQYF. The CDR3, as DNA: TGTGCCACCAGTGATCCCGGGACAGGCTACACAGATACGCAGTATTTT.

The chain couples TRBV2 to TRBJ2-7, with 11 bases lining up with TRBD2. Germline V gene data show CDR1 as SNHLY and CDR2 as FYNNEI. V dropped 9 bases and J dropped 1; count of bases not matched to a gene: 5. The CDR3 is 14 amino acids. The CDR3 sequence is CASMGLAESYEQYF. CDR3 coding DNA: TGTGCCAGTATGGGACTAGCGGAGTCCTACGAGCAGTACTTC.

The rearrangement uses TRBV7-9 and TRBJ2-1; tentative D call: TRBD1 (7 bases). CDR3 length equals 17 residues. Germline CDR1 is SEHNR and CDR2 is FQNEAQ (reference sequence). The ends were cut back, 4 bases at V and 8 bases at J, with 24 bases in the middle. The CDR3 spells CASSSAARRGSGDEQFF. CDR3 nucleotides: TGTGCCAGCAGCTCGGCTGCTCGCAGGGGGTCGGGAGATGAGCAGTTCTTC.

The sample holds one count of this clone. V gene TRBV6-2 or TRBV6-3 combines with J gene TRBJ1-1; 7 bases are a match to TRBD1. The CDR3 contains 16 residues. CDR1 is MNHEY and CDR2 is SVGEGT in the germline V gene. The V gene end was trimmed by 5 bases and the J gene end by 7 bases; junction bases not matched to a gene: 16. The DNA for the CDR3 is TGTGCCAGCAGTATCCGGGACAGCCAAATCGGTGGTGAAGCTTTCTTT. This codes for CASSIRDSQIGGEAFF.

The chain recombines TRBV6-5 with TRBJ2-7, with TRBD1 identical over 10 bases. The CDR3 consists of 15 residues. V lost 5 bases to trimming and J lost 2 bases; unmatched junction nucleotides: 6. The V gene's germline CDR1 is MNHEY and CDR2 SVGAGI. CDR3 nucleotide sequence: TGTGCCAGCAGTAGGGACAGGGGTTACACCTACGAGCAGTACTTC. Translating it yields CASSRDRGYTYEQYF.